The T cell receptor beta chain described here comes from a study of metastatic and nonmetastatic thyroid tumors. Background on the study: Comparison of repertoires was carried out across blood and tumor or nodule tissue from malignant and benign thyroid patients.

Authors' data handling: Built for papillary thyroid cancer, a distant-metastasis classifier drew on CDR3 differences across clinicopathological groups. Using MiXCR, TCRdb reanalyzed the PCR reads. Here the V and J calls rest on TCRdb's processing, not on the authors' analysis. The sample lists about 38,000 clones, less than 50% seen once, with around a quarter in the top ten. With respect to this clone: Its target is not known.

The CDR3 is 12 amino acids. V lost 2 bases and J lost 3, with 6 bases in between. The germline V gene has CDR1 DFQATT and CDR2 SNEGSKA (reference sequence). Patients underwent thyroid surgery, and none had received any treatment before it. Study results and caveats: Patients with malignant thyroid tumors reportedly had significantly higher TCR beta diversity than those with benign nodules, in blood and tumor.

The receptor's source is a male donor with papillary thyroid cancer or a benign thyroid nodule (not recorded which). Some clones in this sample may be carry-over from other donors' samples. The sequenced sample was tumor tissue. This sequence joins TRBV20-1 and TRBJ2-3, with D perhaps TRBD2 (5 bases). The CDR3 protein is CSARTGTDTQYF. CDR3 nucleotide sequence: TGCAGTGCTAGAACGGGGACAGATACGCAGTATTTT.